Listed below are T cell receptor beta chains from one sample, sequenced in a study of blood T cell repertoires in COVID-19. Only in-frame clones appear in the TCRdb table, and some are missing; sequencing was by immunoSEQ multiplex PCR. Found here are 180,000 or so clones, just under 85% of them singletons; the top ten hold 6.9%. The specimen was peripheral blood. Source of these receptors: a human donor with acute or convalescent COVID-19. The donor label of this sample is uncertain. CDR3s include the opening cysteine and the closing phenylalanine or tryptophan. Each record gives: D gene, V gene, CDR3 length, J gene, clone size, CDR3 protein, CDR3 DNA. The D gene is left open where the match is weak. Clone size is not always given. Where it is, it says once, few, many or a class for expanded clones.

d_gene: NA; v_gene: TRBV28; len: 16; j_gene: TRBJ2-7; abundance: NA; CDR3aa: CASSLGGLGRLYEQYF; CDR3nt: TGTGCCAGCAGTTTAGGGGGGTTGGGACGGCTCTACGAGCAGTACTTC
d_gene: TRBD1; v_gene: TRBV7-9; len: 17; j_gene: TRBJ1-1; abundance: once; CDR3aa: CASSPTGQGASNTEAFF; CDR3nt: TGTGCCAGCAGCCCGACGGGACAGGGGGCTTCGAACACTGAAGCTTTCTTT
d_gene: TRBD1; v_gene: TRBV29-1; len: 14; j_gene: TRBJ1-2; abundance: NA; CDR3aa: CSVARTGGGYGYTF; CDR3nt: TGCAGCGTTGCCAGGACAGGGGGCGGCTATGGCTACACCTTC
d_gene: NA; v_gene: TRBV18; len: 13; j_gene: TRBJ2-7; abundance: NA; CDR3aa: CASSQGRDYEQYF; CDR3nt: TGTGCCAGCTCCCAGGGGAGGGACTACGAGCAGTACTTC
d_gene: NA; v_gene: TRBV6-5; len: 13; j_gene: TRBJ1-4; abundance: once; CDR3aa: CASRGNSNEKLFF; CDR3nt: TGTGCCAGCAGGGGCAATAGTAATGAAAAACTGTTTTTT
d_gene: NA; v_gene: TRBV3-1/TRBV3-2; len: 14; j_gene: TRBJ2-5; abundance: NA; CDR3aa: CASSQRGAQETQYF; CDR3nt: TGTGCCAGCAGCCAACGGGGGGCCCAAGAGACCCAGTACTTC
d_gene: NA; v_gene: TRBV9; len: 16; j_gene: TRBJ2-3; abundance: NA; CDR3aa: CASSVVLGGHTDTQYF; CDR3nt: TGTGCCAGCAGCGTAGTTTTAGGAGGGCACACAGATACGCAGTATTTT
d_gene: TRBD1; v_gene: TRBV6-5; len: 15; j_gene: TRBJ1-3; abundance: NA; CDR3aa: CATRQGSGSGNTIYF; CDR3nt: TGTGCCACCCGACAGGGATCGGGATCCGGAAACACCATATATTTT
d_gene: NA; v_gene: TRBV6-5; len: 15; j_gene: TRBJ1-1; abundance: NA; CDR3aa: CASSYSAAWNTEAFF; CDR3nt: TGTGCCAGCAGTTACTCTGCTGCGTGGAACACTGAAGCTTTCTTT
d_gene: NA; v_gene: TRBV12-3/TRBV12-4; len: 12; j_gene: TRBJ1-1; abundance: NA; CDR3aa: CASSPGNLEAFF; CDR3nt: TGTGCCAGCAGTCCAGGGAACCTCGAAGCTTTCTTT
d_gene: TRBD1; v_gene: TRBV12-5; len: 15; j_gene: TRBJ2-1; abundance: once; CDR3aa: CASGSGQGSYNEQFF; CDR3nt: TGTGCTAGTGGATCGGGACAGGGCTCCTACAATGAGCAGTTCTTC
d_gene: TRBD2; v_gene: TRBV27; len: 17; j_gene: TRBJ2-3; abundance: NA; CDR3aa: CASSFVTLAGRSDTQYF; CDR3nt: TGTGCCAGCAGTTTCGTCACACTAGCGGGGAGGAGTGATACGCAGTATTTT
d_gene: TRBD1; v_gene: TRBV9; len: 15; j_gene: TRBJ2-1; abundance: NA; CDR3aa: CASSAYDRGLGEQFF; CDR3nt: TGTGCCAGCAGCGCCTACGACAGGGGGCTAGGGGAGCAGTTCTTC
d_gene: TRBD2; v_gene: TRBV2; len: 16; j_gene: TRBJ2-3; abundance: NA; CDR3aa: CASRPVLAGHTDTQYF; CDR3nt: TGTGCCAGCAGACCTGTTCTAGCGGGGCACACAGATACGCAGTATTTT
d_gene: TRBD1; v_gene: TRBV19; len: 15; j_gene: TRBJ1-2; abundance: NA; CDR3aa: CASSTVQGAVRGYTF; CDR3nt: TGTGCCAGTAGTACCGTACAGGGGGCAGTCCGGGGCTACACCTTC
d_gene: NA; v_gene: TRBV15; len: 17; j_gene: TRBJ1-2; abundance: NA; CDR3aa: CATSEAGTRSSLYGYTF; CDR3nt: TGTGCCACCAGCGAAGCCGGGACAAGGTCTTCACTTTATGGCTACACCTTC
d_gene: NA; v_gene: TRBV7-9; len: 12; j_gene: TRBJ1-6; abundance: NA; CDR3aa: CASSHDVLALHF; CDR3nt: TGTGCCAGCAGTCACGACGTTCTAGCCCTCCACTTT
d_gene: NA; v_gene: TRBV3-1/TRBV3-2; len: 15; j_gene: TRBJ1-3; abundance: NA; CDR3aa: CASSQTVFSGNTIYF; CDR3nt: TGTGCCAGCAGCCAGACAGTTTTCTCTGGAAACACCATATATTTT
d_gene: NA; v_gene: TRBV7-2; len: 14; j_gene: TRBJ2-2; abundance: NA; CDR3aa: CASSIQGNTGELFF; CDR3nt: TGTGCCAGCAGCATTCAGGGGAACACCGGGGAGCTGTTTTTT
d_gene: NA; v_gene: TRBV24-1; len: 13; j_gene: TRBJ2-3; abundance: NA; CDR3aa: CATSDLQADTQYF; CDR3nt: TGTGCCACCAGTGATTTACAGGCAGATACGCAGTATTTT
d_gene: NA; v_gene: TRBV12-3/TRBV12-4; len: 13; j_gene: TRBJ2-5; abundance: few; CDR3aa: CASTAGAGKTQYF; CDR3nt: TGTGCCAGCACCGCGGGGGCTGGGAAGACCCAGTACTTC